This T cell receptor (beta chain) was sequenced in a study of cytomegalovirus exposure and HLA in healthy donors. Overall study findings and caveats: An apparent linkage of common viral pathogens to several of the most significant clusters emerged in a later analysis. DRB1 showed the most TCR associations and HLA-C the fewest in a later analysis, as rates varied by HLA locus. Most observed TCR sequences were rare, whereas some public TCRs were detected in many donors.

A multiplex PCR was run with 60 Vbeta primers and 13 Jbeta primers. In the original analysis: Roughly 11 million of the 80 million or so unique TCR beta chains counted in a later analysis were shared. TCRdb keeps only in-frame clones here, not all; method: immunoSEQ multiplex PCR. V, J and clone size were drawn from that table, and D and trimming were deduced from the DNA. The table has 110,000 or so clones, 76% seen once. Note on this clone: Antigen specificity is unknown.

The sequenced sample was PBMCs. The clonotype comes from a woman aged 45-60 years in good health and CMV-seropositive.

This CDR3 reads CAIPAGGISEQYF. In nucleotides, the CDR3 is TGTGCCATCCCCGCGGGCGGGATAAGCGAGCAGTACTTC. V gene TRBV7-9 combines with J gene TRBJ2-7, with D tentatively TRBD2 (6 bases). Trimming pared 10 bases from V and 6 bases from J, leaving 19 bases between. Per the germline V gene, CDR1 is SEHNR and CDR2 is FQNEAQ (reference sequence). The CDR3 has 13 amino acids.